This T cell receptor beta chain was documented in a study of T cell responses to AZD1222 COVID-19 vaccine. Study-wide findings and caveats: There were vaccine-associated CD4 TCRs across spike, dominant at 160-218 and 743-854. Nearly half of spike-specific TCRs reportedly go after variant regions that carry no mutations. Just 5 or 6 AZD1222 recipients tested seropositive at baseline. A rise in Spike-specific TCR breadth and depth followed two AZD1222 doses.

The repertoire was sequenced with immunoSEQ multiplex PCR; TCRdb's copy has only in-frame clones and lacks some. The sample carries approximately 190,000 clones, roughly 91% recorded once. As for this clone: The antigen remains unidentified.

The receptor comes from an adult in good health. Sequencing was performed on peripheral blood, taken on day 0 of AZD1222 vaccination.

In DNA, the CDR3 is TGTGCCAGCAGTGTGTCGGCTAGCGGGAGTGCTGAGCAGTTCTTC. Protein product: CASSVSASGSAEQFF. V and J are TRBV6-4 and TRBJ2-1; 10 nucleotides align to TRBD2. This CDR3 region has 15 residues. The V gene's germline CDR1 is MRHNA and CDR2 SNTAGT. V lost 4 bases and J lost 9; bases outside the gene matches: 9.